This TCR beta chain was captured by sequencing in a study of blood T cell repertoires in COVID-19. Study-level information: There were acute and convalescent COVID-19 samples, and they came from the United States, Italy and Spain.

Individuals aged about 18 to 90 years were recruited from fewer than 25 US areas. Authors' data handling: Nucleated cell number was recorded as an estimate derived from reference gene primer amplification. Profiled with immunoSEQ multiplex PCR; TCRdb holds only in-frame clones, not every one. V and J calls and clone size follow that table, whereas D and trimming were derived from the DNA. The sample has approximately 220,000 clones; 70% to 90% are singletons. V was pared by 5 bases and J by 7 bases, with 12 bases of the junction left unmatched. The CDR3 covers 16 residues. Per germline, CDR1 SGHVS and CDR2 FQNEAQ.

The source is a man aged 25-45 years who had recovered from COVID-19. This chain uses TRBV7-8 with TRBJ1-3; 9 nucleotides align to TRBD1. The sequencing sample was made of PBMCs or T cells enriched from blood (not recorded which). CDR3 DNA sequence: TGTGCCAGCAGCGGGGGCTCCGGGACAGGGAGGAACACCATATATTTT. As protein: CASSGGSGTGRNTIYF.